Listed below are T cell receptor beta chains from one sample, sequenced in a study of low-dose radiotherapy and immunotherapy resistance in tumors. TCRdb ran MiXCR on the reads and lists one entry per CDR3 protein. The table has roughly 100,000 distinct CDR3 sequences, more than 20% seen once. The starting material was PBMCs, obtained after low-dose radiotherapy plus immunotherapy. These receptors were obtained from a male donor with prostate cancer. The CDR3 runs from the conserved cysteine through the conserved F or W. D genes are given only for firm matches. Clone size is given for some rows only: seen once, a few or many times, or a class if the clone is expanded.

v_call	d_call	j_call	clone_size	cdr3_aa	cdr3_nt
TRBV7-2	-	TRBJ2-5	-	CASSLRSGTGGETQYF	TGTGCCAGCAGCTTACGGTCCGGGACCGGGGGAGAGACCCAGTACTTC
TRBV25-1	-	TRBJ2-2	-	CASSAGCRIHRGAVFF	-
TRBV11-2	-	TRBJ1-4	-	CASSPGTGGEKLFFF	-
TRBV7-2	TRBD1	TRBJ2-5	many	CASSGTGAETQYF	TGTGCCAGCAGCGGGACAGGGGCAGAGACCCAGTACTTC
TRBV20-1	-	TRBJ2-1	-	CSVLIRDEQFF	TGCAGTGTATTGATTAGAGATGAGCAGTTCTTC
TRBV27	TRBD2	TRBJ2-3	-	CASSWASGGTSTDTQYF	TGTGCCAGCAGTTGGGCTAGCGGGGGAACTAGCACAGATACGCAGTATTTT
TRBV5-1	-	TRBJ2-2	-	CASSLLATNTGELFF	TGCGCCAGCAGCCTCCTAGCGACGAACACCGGGGAGCTGTTTTTT
TRBV6-2/TRBV6-3	TRBD2	TRBJ2-1	many	CASLGLAGGVDEQFF	TGTGCCAGCTTAGGACTAGCGGGGGGTGTTGATGAGCAGTTCTTC
TRBV7-8	-	TRBJ2-6	many	CASALNSGANVLTF	TGTGCCAGCGCCCTAAACTCTGGGGCCAACGTCCTGACTTTC
TRBV10-2	TRBD1	TRBJ2-7	many	CASRDRGPDEQYF	TGCGCCAGCAGGGACAGGGGGCCTGACGAGCAGTACTTC
TRBV11-2	-	TRBJ2-7	-	CASSLGGTYEQYF	TGTGCCAGCAGCTTAGGGGGGACCTACGAGCAGTACTTC
TRBV6-6	-	TRBJ2-1	many	CASSLIGGNEQFF	TGTGCCAGCAGTTTGATCGGGGGCAATGAGCAGTTCTTC
TRBV20-1	TRBD1	TRBJ2-3	-	CVGQGDTDTQYF	TGCGTAGGACAGGGGGACACAGATACGCAGTATTTT
TRBV20-1	-	TRBJ1-3	many	CSARGSASGNTIYF	TGCAGTGCTAGAGGATCGGCTTCTGGAAACACCATATATTTT
TRBV6-2/TRBV6-3	-	TRBJ2-6	once	CASHRGANVLTF	TGTGCCAGCCACCGGGGGGCCAACGTCCTGACTTTC